This T cell receptor beta chain was obtained from a study of blood T cell repertoires in COVID-19. Study at large: Samples of COVID-19 (acute and convalescent) were obtained from the United States, Italy and Spain.

Libraries were prepared by immunoSEQ multiplex PCR; TCRdb keeps only in-frame clonotypes and omits some of them. The sample comprises under 300,000 clones, around 80% of which are singletons, and about 1.5% rests with the top ten. Germline lookup yields CDR1 WSHSY and CDR2 SAAADI. J gave up 5 bases and V 5 bases, and 3 bases lay outside the gene matches. The CDR3 extends over 15 amino acids. This clone was seen only once. The rearrangement uses TRBV10-2 and TRBJ2-1; 13 bases fit TRBD2. Sequencing was carried out using peripheral blood. This TCR was sampled from a woman between 40 and 50 years old who had recovered from COVID-19. CDR3 residues: CASSRLAGGDNEQFF. The CDR3 region has the DNA TGCGCCAGCAGTCGACTAGCGGGGGGCGACAATGAGCAGTTCTTC.